The rows below give T cell receptor beta chains drawn from one sample of a study of somatic mutations in cytotoxic T cells in rheumatoid arthritis. The data were produced by immunoSEQ multiplex PCR, yet TCRdb's version contains in-frame clones alone and is incomplete. In the table there are about 20,000 clones, roughly 72% of which are singletons. Sequences were obtained from CD8+ T cells sorted from blood. These receptors were obtained from a man aged 55 to 69 in good health. Each CDR3 is given with its conserved first and last residue. The D gene is left open where the match is weak. Clone size appears in some rows only: once, few, many, or a class for an expanded clone.

NA	TRBV18	NA	TRBJ1-2	TGTGCCAGCTCACCACCGGGCAGGGGATATGGCTACACCTTC	CASSPPGRGYGYTF
TRBD2	TRBV6-5	once	TRBJ2-5	TGTGCCAGCAGTTACTCTCCTAGCGGGAACCAAGAGACCCAGTACTTC	CASSYSPSGNQETQYF
NA	TRBV27	NA	TRBJ2-3	TGTGCCAGCAGTTTCGGAGATACGCAGTATTTT	CASSFGDTQYF
TRBD2	TRBV19	NA	TRBJ2-7	TGTGCCAGTAGTACCAGTTCTAGCGGGAGCTACGAGCAGTACTTC	CASSTSSSGSYEQYF
NA	TRBV27	NA	TRBJ1-6	TGTGCCAGCAGTTTACGTCGTGCCAGTATGAATTCACCCCTCCACTTT	CASSLRRASMNSPLHF
NA	TRBV9	few	TRBJ2-1	TGTGCCAGCAGCCCCGGGGGCGGGAGAAGCGATGAGCAGTTCTTC	CASSPGGGRSDEQFF
NA	TRBV2	NA	TRBJ2-2	TGTGCCAGCAGTGGCACTCACACCGGGGAGCTGTTTTTT	CASSGTHTGELFF
NA	TRBV4-3	NA	TRBJ2-1	TGCGCCAGCAGCCAAGAAGTAACGGGGCCCAGCGGGGAGCAGTTCTTC	CASSQEVTGPSGEQFF
TRBD2	TRBV5-1	NA	TRBJ2-2	TGCGCCAGCAGCGCCGGGACTAGCGGGGGGTGGACGAACACCGGGGAGCTGTTTTTT	CASSAGTSGGWTNTGELFF
TRBD2	TRBV5-4	NA	TRBJ2-1	TGTGCCAGCAGCGTTCTAGCGGGAGGGCCGGGCAATGAGCAGTTCTTC	CASSVLAGGPGNEQFF
TRBD2	TRBV4-3	NA	TRBJ2-3	TGCGCCAGCAGCCGTACTAGCGGGAGTACAGATACGCAGTATTTT	CASSRTSGSTDTQYF
NA	TRBV7-9	NA	TRBJ2-5	TGTGCCAGCAGCTTAGGTGGGGGGGCCGGAGAGACCCAGTACTTC	CASSLGGGAGETQYF
TRBD1	TRBV2	NA	TRBJ2-1	TGTGCCAGCAGCCACAGGGGCCCTCACAATGAGCAGTTCTTC	CASSHRGPHNEQFF
NA	TRBV9	NA	TRBJ1-3	TGTGCCAGCAGCGTAGCCCCCTCGTCTGGAAACACCATATATTTT	CASSVAPSSGNTIYF
TRBD1	TRBV5-1	few	TRBJ2-1	TGCGCCAGCAGCTTGACCCGGGACAGGGCGAGTGAGCAGTTCTTC	CASSLTRDRASEQFF